A single sample gave rise to the 14 T cell receptor beta chains below, sequenced in a study of identifying expanded T cells in peripheral blood. Assay used: immunoSEQ multiplex PCR; TCRdb lists only in-frame clones, some missing. The table shows approximately 85,000 clones, with 85% to 90% occurring only once. Sample: blood. All receptors come from a person aged 18 to 75 in good health.

There are a few counts of this clone. The chain uses TRBV7-9 and TRBJ1-3; no clear D gene. CDR3 length equals 13 residues. V shed 1 base and J shed 4 bases, with 5 bases lying between them. Germline V gives CDR1 SEHNR, CDR2 FQNEAQ (reference sequence). The CDR3 loop is CASSLERGNTIYF. CDR3 sequence (DNA): TGTGCCAGCAGCTTAGAACGGGGAAACACCATATATTTT.

The rearrangement joins TRBV5-1 to TRBJ2-2; D is uncertain. Trimming stripped 4 bases from V and 1 base from J, with 8 bases between. The CDR3 has 14 amino acids. The germline CDR1 and CDR2 sequences are SGHRS and YFSETQ. Here the CDR3 reads CASSDGRNTGELFF. DNA of the CDR3: TGCGCCAGCAGCGATGGACGGAACACCGGGGAGCTGTTTTTT. Variable domain in full (rest from reference TRBV5-1 and TRBJ2-2): KAGVTQTPRYLIKTRGQQVTLSCSPISGHRSVSWYQQTPGQGLQFLFEYFSETQRNKGNFPGRFSGRQFSNSRSEMNVSTLELGDSALYLCASSDGRNTGELFFGEGSRLTVL.

The V call is TRBV29-1, the J call TRBJ2-5, with TRBD1 identical over 12 bases. The CDR3 loop spans 13 amino acids. The V gene's germline CDR1 is SQVTM and CDR2 ANQGSEA. V lost 7 bases and J lost 4; bases outside the gene matches: 4. The CDR3 DNA is TGCAGCGCTCGGGACAGGGGGCCAGAGACCCAGTACTTC. It translates to CSARDRGPETQYF.

The V and J genes are TRBV15 and TRBJ1-5; D not resolved. Trimming shortened V by 6 bases and J by 0 bases, and 15 bases separated the two germline ends. CDR1 LNHNV and CDR2 YYDKDF come from the germline V gene (reference sequence). The CDR3 totals 16 residues. The CDR3 loop is CATSRGRRGSNQPQHF. The CDR3 DNA follows: TGTGCCACCAGTCGGGGTAGGCGGGGTAGCAATCAGCCCCAGCATTTT.

V usage is TRBV7-2 and J usage is TRBJ1-1; 7 bases align to TRBD1. Germline V lookup: CDR1 SGHTA, CDR2 FQGNSA. The ends lost 5 bases at V and 7 bases at J; junction bases unmatched: 4. This CDR3 is built from 12 residues. Here the CDR3 reads CASSLDRVEAFF. CDR3 nucleotides: TGTGCCAGCAGCCTCGACAGGGTTGAAGCTTTCTTT.

The chain carries TRBV7-9 and TRBJ1-6; 7 bases line up with TRBD1. The CDR3 spans 14 residues. Per germline, CDR1 SEHNR and CDR2 FQNEAQ (reference sequence). V shed 5 bases, J shed 10 bases, and the junction held 8 bases outside the gene matches. Here the CDR3 DNA reads TGTGCCAGCAGCCGTCCAGGGGGGAACTCACCCCTCCACTTT. Protein: CASSRPGGNSPLHF.

The rearrangement joins TRBV4-1 to TRBJ1-1; no definite D call. This CDR3 contains 13 residues. V lost 4 bases and J lost 4, with 10 bases in between. Per the germline V gene, CDR1 is MGHRA and CDR2 is YSYEKL. CDR3 sequence: CASSLRVGTEAFF. CDR3 bases: TGCGCCAGCAGCCTCCGCGTCGGCACTGAAGCTTTCTTT.

This clone was observed at least ten times. V gene TRBV2 combines with J gene TRBJ2-4, with 7 bases matching TRBD1. The CDR3 is 20 amino acids. Looked up from germline, CDR1 is SNHLY and CDR2 is FYNNEI. V dropped 1 base and J dropped 4; count of bases not matched to a gene: 19. The CDR3: CASSEDQQGAGPGQKNIQYF. The CDR3 DNA sequence: TGTGCCAGCAGTGAAGACCAACAAGGGGCCGGTCCGGGACAGAAAAACATTCAGTACTTC.

The V call is TRBV28, the J call TRBJ1-5; the D is unclear. Trimming pared 8 bases from V and 7 bases from J, leaving 6 bases between. The CDR3 is 10 amino acids. Germline assignment: CDR1 MDHEN and CDR2 SYDVKM. The CDR3 region is CASSRQPQHF. DNA for the CDR3: TGTGCCAGCTCCCGGCAGCCCCAGCATTTT.

The J gene is TRBJ1-2, the V gene TRBV7-2, with D tentatively TRBD1 (6 bases). CDR1 is SGHTA, CDR2 FQGNSA, per germline. CDR3 size: 15 residues. Trimming took off 5 bases at V and 6 bases at J, with 19 bases between the two ends. CDR3 amino acids: CASSLSTGSADGYTF. The CDR3 DNA is TGTGCCAGCAGCCTCAGTACAGGGTCGGCGGATGGCTACACCTTC.

This chain connects TRBV4-1 to TRBJ2-5; weak D call: TRBD1 (5 bases). CDR3 length: 14 residues. V dropped 1 base and J dropped 4 bases, with 10 bases sitting between them. CDR1 and CDR2 (germline): MGHRA, YSYEKL. CDR3 in DNA: TGCGCCAGCAGCCAAGTGGGGCTGGGAGAGACCCAGTACTTC. Its translation is CASSQVGLGETQYF.

This rearrangement joins TRBV5-4 to TRBJ1-2; D is ambiguous. This CDR3 contains 14 residues. V was clipped by 4 bases and J by 5 bases, with 15 bases between them. Per the germline V gene, CDR1 is SGHNT and CDR2 is YYREEE (reference sequence). The chain's CDR3 is CASSRRESLYGYTF. Written as DNA, the CDR3 is TGTGCCAGCAGCCGCCGGGAGTCCCTATATGGCTACACCTTC. Complete variable domain (other parts from reference TRBV5-4 and TRBJ1-2): ETGVTQSPTHLIKTRGQQVTLRCSSQSGHNTVSWYQQALGQGPQFIFQYYREEENGRGNFPPRFSGLQFPNYSSELNVNALELDDSALYLCASSRRESLYGYTFGSGTRLTVV.

The J gene is TRBJ2-1, the V gene TRBV7-2, with 9 bases matching TRBD2. Trimming removed 3 bases from V and 1 base from J; junction bases left unmatched: 7. Germline V gives CDR1 SGHTA, CDR2 FQGNSA. The CDR3 is 17 residues long. CDR3 nucleotides: TGTGCCAGCAGCTTGGATCCCCTAGCGGGGTCCTACAATGAGCAGTTCTTC. As protein: CASSLDPLAGSYNEQFF.

The chain has TRBV19 and TRBJ2-2; tentatively, D is TRBD2 (5 bases). V lost 5 bases to trimming and J lost 1 base, with 8 bases between them. This CDR3 comprises 14 residues. Germline CDR1 and CDR2: LNHDA and SQIVND (reference sequence). CDR3 sequence reads: CASSSGLNTGELFF. For the CDR3, the DNA is TGTGCCAGTAGTTCCGGACTGAACACCGGGGAGCTGTTTTTT.